Listed below are T cell receptor beta chains from one sample, sequenced in a study of T cells in Graves' hyperthyroidism and ophthalmopathy. A single record per CDR3 protein comes from TCRdb applying MiXCR to the multiplex PCR reads. The sample lists 550,000 to 600,000 distinct CDR3 sequences; 40% to 55% were seen once. What was sequenced was peripheral blood or thyroid tissue (not recorded which). The origin of the receptors is an adult woman with Graves' disease, either hyperthyroidism or ophthalmopathy (not recorded which). Each CDR3 is given with its conserved first and last residue. A D gene is named only where the DNA matches it firmly. Expanded clones get a size class; other rows say once, few or many, or leave the size out.

TRBJ1-2	many	TRBV7-9	NA	TGTGCCAGCAGCTACCGACCGGCGGATGGCTACACCTTC	CASSYRPADGYTF
TRBJ2-5	NA	TRBV6-5	NA	TGTGCCACCGGAGAGGGGTCGGGGGAGACCCAGTACTTC	CATGEGSGETQYF
TRBJ2-7	many	TRBV5-1	TRBD1	TGCGCCAGCAGGAGGACAGGGAGCGAGCAGTACTTC	CASRRTGSEQYF
TRBJ1-1	NA	TRBV5-1	NA	TGCGCCAGCAGCTTGTGGGGAGAGAACACTGAAGCTTTCTTT	CASSLWGENTEAFF
TRBJ1-4	few	TRBV30	NA	TGTGCCTGGAACGGCCGCGATGGCGCCTATGAAAAACTGTTTTTT	CAWNGRDGAYEKLFF
TRBJ2-7	NA	TRBV28	NA	TGTGCCAGCAGTTTTTACGGCTCCTACGAGCAGTACTTC	CASSFYGSYEQYF
TRBJ1-3	NA	TRBV20-1	NA	TGCAGTGCTAGAAACGAACCTGGAAACACCATATATTTT	CSARNEPGNTIYF
TRBJ1-2	NA	TRBV20-1	NA	TGCAGTGCTCCTCAGGGAGATCATGGCTACACCTTC	CSAPQGDHGYTF
TRBJ1-6	NA	TRBV29-1	NA	TGCAGCGCAACAATCGGGGCGGATAATTCACCCCTCCACTTT	CSATIGADNSPLHF
TRBJ2-5	many	TRBV5-1	TRBD2	TGCGCCAGCACCCCGACTAGCGGAGAGACCCAGTACTTC	CASTPTSGETQYF
TRBJ1-3	once	TRBV7-2	NA	TGTGCCAGCAGCTTAGTTGCCGGGGCCTCTGGAAACACCATATATTTT	CASSLVAGASGNTIYF
TRBJ2-5	NA	TRBV10-3	NA	TGTGCCATCAGTGCAGATTTCGGGTATCAGCCCCAGTACTTC	CAISADFGYQPQYF
TRBJ2-5	NA	TRBV7-9	TRBD2	TGTGCCAGCAGCTTACCCTGGGAGGGGGAGACCCAGTACTTC	CASSLPWEGETQYF
TRBJ2-5	NA	TRBV10-3	TRBD2	TGTGCCATCAGTGAGAGGCTAGCGGGAGAGGCTACCCAGTACTTC	CAISERLAGEATQYF
TRBJ2-7	once	TRBV29-1	NA	TGCAGCGTGAACGTGGAGGCGCGGGACGAGCAGTACTTC	CSVNVEARDEQYF
TRBJ1-4	NA	TRBV20-1	TRBD1	TGCAGTGCCGCGGACAGGGATGAAAAACTGTTTTTT	CSAADRDEKLFF
TRBJ1-1	NA	TRBV7-6	NA	TGTGCCAGCAGCTCGAGATTCGCCAATGAAGCTTTCTTT	CASSSRFANEAFF
TRBJ2-7	many	TRBV11-2	NA	TGTGCCAGCAGCACCCACAGGGGAGGCATGAGCGGCGAGCAGTACTTC	CASSTHRGGMSGEQYF
TRBJ2-1	NA	TRBV5-1	TRBD1	TGCGCCAGCAGGCCCGGGACAGATAATGAGCAGTTCTTC	CASRPGTDNEQFF
TRBJ2-3	NA	TRBV20-1	TRBD1	TGCAGTGCTAGATGGGACAGTGGCACAGATACGCAGTATTTT	CSARWDSGTDTQYF
TRBJ2-7	NA	TRBV5-1	TRBD1	TGCGCCAGCAGCTCCGGGGACAGGGGCCTCTACGAGCAGTACTTC	CASSSGDRGLYEQYF
TRBJ1-6	NA	TRBV9	NA	TGTGCCAGCAGCCCTAGGTTCTCCTATAATTCACCCCTCCACTTT	CASSPRFSYNSPLHF
TRBJ1-5	NA	TRBV7-9	NA	TGTGCCAGCAGCTTCCCAGGGAACCAGCCCCAGCATTTT	CASSFPGNQPQHF
TRBJ1-6	NA	TRBV20-1	TRBD1	TGCAGTGCCCAGCCTGAGCAGGGGGATAATTCACCCCTCCACTTT	CSAQPEQGDNSPLHF
TRBJ1-6	NA	TRBV19	TRBD1	TGTGCCAGTAGTATAGCGGGACAGGGGGCGCTTCTACGGGGATCACCCCTCCACTTT	CASSIAGQGALLRGSPLHF
TRBJ1-4	NA	TRBV2	TRBD1	TGTGCCAGCAGCGGAGACAGGGGGCGTAATGAAAAACTGTTTTTT	CASSGDRGRNEKLFF
TRBJ1-2	many	TRBV5-1	TRBD1	TGCGCCAGCAGCAGGGACGGGACAGGACTATATGGCTACACCTTC	CASSRDGTGLYGYTF
TRBJ1-5	many	TRBV29-1	NA	TGCAGCGTTGGAACAGGATCTGAGCAGCCCCAGCATTTT	CSVGTGSEQPQHF
TRBJ1-2	many	TRBV12-3/TRBV12-4	TRBD1	TGTGCCAGCAGCGCCGGGACAGGGGACTCTTCGTACACCTTC	CASSAGTGDSSYTF
TRBJ2-5	once	TRBV5-1	TRBD2	TGCACCAGCAGCTTCTTGGGAGCGACTAGCGGGAGTGAGACCCAGTACTTC	CTSSFLGATSGSETQYF
TRBJ2-7	NA	TRBV20-1	TRBD2	TGCAGTGCTAGAGATTACGCGGGGGATTTCTACGAGCAGTACTTC	CSARDYAGDFYEQYF
TRBJ1-1	many	TRBV11-2	NA	TGTGCCAGCAGCCAGCTTGGGGCAGCTGAAGCTTTCTTT	CASSQLGAAEAFF
TRBJ1-1	few	TRBV7-8	TRBD1	TGTGCCAGCAGAACTCCGGGACAGGGGCGAGCGGCTGAAGCTTTCTTT	CASRTPGQGRAAEAFF
TRBJ2-1	NA	TRBV10-3	TRBD2	TGTGCCACCGAGACCCCTGAGCGGGATGAGGAGCAGTTCTTC	CATETPERDEEQFF
TRBJ2-5	few	TRBV10-3	TRBD2	TGTGCCATCAGTGAGCCACTGGATGGGCTAGCGGGCACGTTGTGGGAGACCCAGTACTTC	CAISEPLDGLAGTLWETQYF
TRBJ2-7	many	TRBV9	NA	TGTGCCAGCAGCGTAGGACTGGACTCCTACGAGCAGTACTTC	CASSVGLDSYEQYF
TRBJ2-7	once	TRBV10-2	TRBD1	TGCGCCAGCAGCCAGACAGGGGGGTACTACGAGCAGTACTTC	CASSQTGGYYEQYF
TRBJ2-1	many	TRBV25-1	TRBD2	TGTGCCAGCAGTGAATTACTAGCGGGAGAACGGTTCTTC	CASSELLAGERFF
TRBJ2-6	NA	TRBV10-3	TRBD1	TGTGCCATCAGTGAGTCCACCGGACAGGGTAGATCTGGGGCCAACGTCCTGACTTTC	CAISESTGQGRSGANVLTF
TRBJ1-1	many	TRBV19	NA	TGTGCCAGTAGTATCGTCGGTGGAAACACTGAAGCTTTCTTT	CASSIVGGNTEAFF
TRBJ2-6	NA	TRBV19	NA	TGTGCCAGTATGGTGCCGACTGAAGCTTTC	CASMVPTEAF
TRBJ1-1	NA	TRBV4-3	NA	TGCGCCAGCAGCCATCCGGGTCTGAACACTGAAGCTTTCTTT	CASSHPGLNTEAFF
TRBJ1-5	many	TRBV5-6	NA	TGTGCCAGCAGCTTCTGGGATCAGCCCCAGCATTTT	CASSFWDQPQHF
TRBJ1-6	NA	TRBV9	NA	TGTGCCAGCAGCGTCGGCTTCCAGAATTCACCCCTCCACTTT	CASSVGFQNSPLHF
TRBJ2-7	few	TRBV20-1	TRBD2	TGCAGTGCTGGCGGTCTAGCGGGGTCCTACGAGCAGTACTTC	CSAGGLAGSYEQYF
TRBJ2-5	many	TRBV10-3	NA	TGTGCCATCAGTGAGTGGGGTGGAGGAGAGACCCAGTACTTC	CAISEWGGGETQYF
TRBJ1-5	NA	TRBV7-6	NA	TGTGCCAGCAGCTTGGAGGTCGGGCAGCCCCAGCATTTT	CASSLEVGQPQHF
TRBJ2-7	many	TRBV7-9	TRBD2	TGTGCCAGCAGCTTTATGACCGGGACTAGCGGGAGTTCCTACGAGCAGTACTTC	CASSFMTGTSGSSYEQYF
TRBJ2-5	NA	TRBV9	NA	TGTGCCAGCAGCGTGGCTAGCGACCAAAAGACCCAGTACTTC	CASSVASDQKTQYF
TRBJ1-5	once	TRBV20-1	NA	TGCAGTGCTAGTCCCAGGGGAGGTCAGCCCCAGCATTTT	CSASPRGGQPQHF
TRBJ1-2	few	TRBV20-1	TRBD1	TGCAGTGCTACCCCAGGACAGGGTGAAGGGGGCTACACCTTC	CSATPGQGEGGYTF
TRBJ2-2	many	TRBV7-9	TRBD1	TGTGCCAGCAGCTTACCAGGGGGCGCGAACACCGGGGAGCTGTTTTTT	CASSLPGGANTGELFF
TRBJ1-1	NA	TRBV10-2	NA	TGCGCCAGCAGAGAAGGGGGTATGAACACTGAAGCTTTCTTT	CASREGGMNTEAFF
TRBJ2-5	NA	TRBV2	NA	TGTGCCACCAGTGTCGGCCTAACCACCGGGGAGGTTGGGGAGACCCAGTACTTC	CATSVGLTTGEVGETQYF
TRBJ1-2	NA	TRBV7-9	TRBD1	TGTGCCAGCAGTCCTGACAGGGCAAGTGGCTACACCTTC	CASSPDRASGYTF
TRBJ2-2	NA	TRBV7-2	NA	TGTGCCAGCAGCAACGCGCAGTACGGGGAGCTGTTTTTT	CASSNAQYGELFF
TRBJ2-7	many	TRBV12-3/TRBV12-4	TRBD2	TGTGCCAGCAGATTAATGGGACTAGCGGGCTCCTACGAGCAGTACTTC	CASRLMGLAGSYEQYF
TRBJ2-5	many	TRBV7-2	TRBD2	TGTGCCAGCAGCCCATGGACTAGCGGGGCGACCCAGTACTTC	CASSPWTSGATQYF
TRBJ2-7	few	TRBV20-1	TRBD1	TGCAGCGGCGGGACAGGGGATTACGAGGAGCAGTACTTC	CSGGTGDYEEQYF
TRBJ2-7	many	TRBV5-6	NA	TGTGCCAGCAGCTTGAACCGGGGCAGCCTCTCCTACGAGCAGTACTTC	CASSLNRGSLSYEQYF